This passage covers 8 T cell receptor beta chains from one sample sequenced in a study of technical replicates of blood from a handful of donors. Produced via immunoSEQ multiplex PCR; TCRdb's table is partial and in-frame only. The data hold about 73,000 clones, with 90% to 95% observed a single time. Material: PBMCs. The receptors derive from a human donor in good health. Some clones in this sample may be carry-over from other donors' samples.

This clone was seen only a few times. V and J are TRBV4-2 and TRBJ1-1; no clear D. The CDR3 length is 15 residues. Between the trimmed V and J ends, which lost 2 bases and 4 bases, there was a span of 14 bases. Germline V gives CDR1 LGHNA, CDR2 YNFKEQ. DNA of the CDR3: TGTGCCAGCAGCCAAAAGACGGGGTGGGGCACTGAAGCTTTCTTT. Its protein is CASSQKTGWGTEAFF.

Here the CDR3 DNA reads TGCAGTGCTAGTGCTATAATAGGCTACACCTTC. Encoded protein: CSASAIIGYTF. This rearrangement joins TRBV20-1 to TRBJ1-2; D not certain. The CDR3 is made up of 11 amino acids. Trimming stripped 3 bases from V and 8 bases from J, with 10 bases between. The germline gives CDR1 DFQATT, CDR2 SNEGSKA (reference sequence).

The J gene is TRBJ2-1, the V gene TRBV2; 7 bases match TRBD2. CDR1 and CDR2 (germline): SNHLY, FYNNEI. The V and J ends lost 2 bases and 9 bases, in that order; junction bases with no gene match: 4. The CDR3 sequence is 13 residues long. CDR3 residues: CASSEWTRGEQFF. CDR3 nucleotide sequence: TGTGCCAGCAGTGAATGGACTAGGGGTGAGCAGTTCTTC.

The chain recombines TRBV7-2 with TRBJ2-3; 9 positions match TRBD2. This CDR3 is 15 amino acids long. Germline CDR1 is SGHTA and CDR2 is FQGNSA. The V gene end was trimmed by 7 bases and the J gene end by 3 bases; junction bases not matched to a gene: 8. For the CDR3, the DNA is TGTGCCAGCACTAAGAGGACTAGCGAGACAGATACGCAGTATTTT. It specifies CASTKRTSETDTQYF.

The chain joins TRBV4-1 to TRBJ2-5; TRBD2 agrees at 9 bases. CDR1 and CDR2 from the germline V gene are MGHRA and YSYEKL. The trim removed 0 bases at V and 1 base at J, leaving 6 bases unmatched. The length of the CDR3 is 17 residues. The DNA of the CDR3 is TGCGCCAGCAGCCAAGAGACCGGGACTAGCCTCCAAGAGACCCAGTACTTC. Its protein product is CASSQETGTSLQETQYF.

The rearrangement links TRBV9 to TRBJ2-2; the match to TRBD2 covers 7 bases. Germline V gives CDR1 SGDLS, CDR2 YYNGEE. The V segment lost 3 bases and the J segment 4 bases; nucleotides outside the gene matches: 6. The CDR3 is made up of 15 amino acids. The CDR3 coding sequence is TGTGCCAGCAGCGCCCGACTAGCCCTCACCGGGGAGCTGTTTTTT. This encodes CASSARLALTGELFF.

The rearrangement links TRBV9 to TRBJ2-3, with 10 positions matching TRBD2. The V gene's germline CDR1 is SGDLS and CDR2 YYNGEE. V dropped 2 bases and J dropped 2; count of bases not matched to a gene: 5. The CDR3 sequence is 16 residues long. As DNA, the CDR3 is TGTGCCAGCAGCGTGGGGGGACTAGCGAACACAGATACGCAGTATTTT. Encoded protein: CASSVGGLANTDTQYF.

The chain carries TRBV30 and TRBJ1-6, with D perhaps matching TRBD1 (6 bases). Germline V lookup: CDR1 GTSNPN, CDR2 SVGIG (reference sequence). V was shortened by 0 bases and J by 3 bases, with 12 bases between the two germline ends. The CDR3 is 16 amino acids. CDR3 nucleotide sequence: TGTGCCTGGAGTGTGGGCCAGGGGATCTATAATTCACCCCTCCACTTT. Residues: CAWSVGQGIYNSPLHF.